This T cell receptor beta chain was sequenced for a study of shared clonotypes between healthy human individuals. Points on this clone: Its antigen is currently unknown.

Deletions cut 6 bases from V and 1 base from J, with 9 bases between. CDR3 length: 14 residues. CDR1 and CDR2 (germline): SGHVS, FNYEAQ. The authors ran the assay at deep level. Method: immunoSEQ multiplex PCR; TCRdb's copy keeps in-frame clones and lacks some. The data contain hundreds of thousands of clones, about 95% of them singletons. The study, taken as a whole, reports: How much donors shared clonotypes was expected to be affected by sequencing depth. Non-shared clonotypes showed lower generation probabilities than clonotypes common to all four donors.

The sequence came from a woman in her twenties or thirties in good health. Sequencing was performed on naive CD4+ T cells sorted from blood. The subset denotes: CD45RA+ positively selected. The chain employs TRBV7-6 and TRBJ2-2; D perhaps matches TRBD2 (6 bases). The CDR3 here is CASSLTRNTGELFF. The CDR3 DNA is TGTGCCAGCAGTCTGACTAGGAACACCGGGGAGCTGTTTTTT.